These 18 T cell receptor beta chains were sequenced from one sample in a study of blood T cell repertoires in COVID-19. Profiling relied on immunoSEQ multiplex PCR, and the TCRdb table lists in-frame clones only, not all of them. The sample contains roughly 110,000 clones, over 65% of which appear only once. The sequencing input was peripheral blood. These receptors originate from a woman in her forties with acute or convalescent COVID-19.

The chain combines TRBV7-8 with TRBJ1-3, with D perhaps matching TRBD1 (5 bases). The germline gives CDR1 SGHVS, CDR2 FQNEAQ. V was clipped by 5 bases and J by 1 base, with 6 bases between them. The CDR3 has 13 residues. The CDR3 sequence: CASSAGSGNTIYF. The CDR3 DNA sequence: TGTGCCAGCAGCGCAGGGTCTGGAAACACCATATATTTT.

The chain has TRBV12-3 or TRBV12-4 and TRBJ2-7; no reliable D call. V gave up 1 base and J gave up 6 bases, with 10 bases separating them. This CDR3 has 13 amino acids. This CDR3 reads CASSLEQLSEQYF. Here the CDR3 DNA reads TGTGCCAGCAGTTTAGAACAGCTTAGCGAGCAGTACTTC.

V gene TRBV9 combines with J gene TRBJ2-3; D not certain. The germline V and J ends were trimmed by 1 base and 2 bases, with 5 bases remaining between them. Germline loops: CDR1 SGDLS, CDR2 YYNGEE. This CDR3 is built from 13 residues. The CDR3 region is CASSVSVTDTQYF. The CDR3 DNA follows: TGTGCCAGCAGCGTATCGGTCACAGATACGCAGTATTTT.

This CDR3 reads CASSQLTGGWSEKLFF. The CDR3 region has the DNA TGTGCCAGCTCACAACTAACAGGGGGATGGAGTGAAAAACTGTTTTTT. This chain joins TRBV18 and TRBJ1-4; 8 bases are a match to TRBD1. The CDR3 runs to 16 residues. CDR1 and CDR2 from the germline V gene are KGHSH and LQKENI. The trim removed 4 bases at V and 7 bases at J, leaving 11 bases unmatched.

This clone was seen a few times. The CDR3 nucleotides read TGTGCCAGCAGCTTGAACAGGGGGCCCTCCTACGAGCAGTACTTC. Encoded protein: CASSLNRGPSYEQYF. The rearrangement joins TRBV7-8 to TRBJ2-7; 9 bases are shared with TRBD1. This CDR3 region has 15 residues. J lost 0 bases, V lost 3 bases, and 3 bases had no gene match. Germline assignment: CDR1 SGHVS and CDR2 FQNEAQ. The whole variable domain, filled in from reference TRBV7-8 and TRBJ2-7, reads GAGVSQSPRYKVAKRGQDVALRCDPISGHVSLFWYQQALGQGPEFLTYFQNEAQLDKSGLPSDRFFAERPEGSVSTLKIQRTQQEDSAVYLCASSLNRGPSYEQYFGPGTRLTVT.

CDR3 residues: CASSSLRDRVDEQYF. The CDR3 region has the DNA TGCGCCAGCAGCTCATTAAGGGACAGGGTGGACGAGCAGTACTTC. V gene TRBV5-1 combines with J gene TRBJ2-7; the match to TRBD1 covers 9 bases. The CDR3 has 15 residues. CDR1 and CDR2 (germline): SGHRS, YFSETQ. V trimming: 3 bases; J trimming: 5 bases; junction bases outside the gene matches: 9.

The rearrangement links TRBV19 to TRBJ2-7, with D possibly being TRBD2 (5 bases). From germline, CDR1 is LNHDA and CDR2 SQIVND (reference sequence). The germline V and J ends were trimmed by 9 bases and 6 bases, with 18 bases remaining between them. The CDR3 loop spans 13 amino acids. CDR3: CASSGTILSEQYF. In nucleotides, the CDR3 is TGTGCCAGCTCGGGAACTATACTTAGCGAGCAGTACTTC.

This chain uses TRBV5-1 with TRBJ1-1; D gene uncertain. The V end was cut by 4 bases, the J end by 4 bases, with 11 bases between. CDR3 length equals 13 residues. Germline V CDR1 and CDR2: SGHRS, YFSETQ. The CDR3 loop is CASSDSGGTEAFF. In DNA, the CDR3 is TGCGCCAGCAGCGACTCGGGTGGCACTGAAGCTTTCTTT.

This chain links TRBV2 with TRBJ1-2; maybe TRBD1 (6 bases). Trimming took off 3 bases at V and 0 bases at J, with 11 bases between the two ends. This CDR3 is built from 15 residues. Per germline, CDR1 SNHLY and CDR2 FYNNEI. CDR3 in DNA: TGTGCCAGCAGTGACTCGGCAGGGGCTAACTATGGCTACACCTTC. Translating gives CASSDSAGANYGYTF.

The chain links TRBV30 to TRBJ1-6; tentatively, D is TRBD1 (6 bases). CDR3 length: 14 amino acids. Between the trimmed V and J ends, which lost 6 bases and 7 bases, there was a span of 16 bases. Germline loops: CDR1 GTSNPN, CDR2 SVGIG (reference sequence). The CDR3 here is CACYGGLGNSPLHF. The CDR3 nucleotides read TGTGCCTGTTACGGGGGGCTGGGGAATTCACCCCTCCACTTT.

This chain links TRBV11-2 with TRBJ2-7, with D tentatively TRBD1 (6 bases). V was clipped by 0 bases and J by 6 bases, with 18 bases between them. The CDR3 is 16 residues long. Germline V gene lookup returns CDR1 SGHAT and CDR2 FQNNGV. As DNA, the CDR3 is TGTGCCAGCAGCTTAGATCTTGGAACAGGGAACTCCGAGCAGTACTTC. Residues: CASSLDLGTGNSEQYF.

This chain joins TRBV7-2 and TRBJ2-7, with 8 bases lining up with TRBD2. Per germline, CDR1 SGHTA and CDR2 FQGNSA. Unmatched junction bases numbered 7, after V lost 5 bases and J lost 7 bases. The CDR3 covers 13 residues. CDR3 nucleotide sequence: TGTGCCAGCAGCCCCAACCGACTAGCGGAGCAGTACTTC. Protein: CASSPNRLAEQYF.

This clone was seen a few times. This chain's CDR3 is CASSPKGQFYGYTF. The CDR3 DNA sequence: TGTGCCAGCAGTCCCAAAGGACAGTTCTATGGCTACACCTTC. The rearrangement links TRBV6-5 to TRBJ1-2, with D possibly being TRBD1 (6 bases). Per germline, CDR1 MNHEY and CDR2 SVGAGI. The V end was cut by 5 bases, the J end by 4 bases, with 14 bases between. This CDR3 contains 14 residues.

The gene calls are TRBV6-5 and TRBJ1-5, with 10 bases matching TRBD1. This CDR3 has 15 amino acids. V lost 6 bases, J lost 5 bases, and 7 bases stayed unmatched. CDR1 MNHEY and CDR2 SVGAGI come from the germline V gene. Written as DNA, the CDR3 is TGTGCCAGCAGCGGCGGGACAGGGGTGGATCAGCCCCAGCATTTT. Protein: CASSGGTGVDQPQHF.

The chain joins TRBV11-2 to TRBJ2-1; weak D call: TRBD1 (5 bases). The germline gives CDR1 SGHAT, CDR2 FQNNGV. The CDR3 runs 16 residues. V was pared by 8 bases and J by 2 bases, with 19 bases between. DNA for the CDR3: TGTGCCAGCGAGCCTAACAGGCGTCTCACCTACAATGAGCAGTTCTTC. This sequence encodes CASEPNRRLTYNEQFF.

The chain carries TRBV5-6 and TRBJ1-5; D unresolved. V lost 2 bases, J lost 4 bases, and 7 bases lay in between. Germline loops: CDR1 SGHDT, CDR2 YYEEEE. The length of the CDR3 is 13 residues. The CDR3 reads CASSFSLNQPQHF. CDR3 bases: TGTGCCAGCAGCTTTTCGTTAAATCAGCCCCAGCATTTT.

This clone occurred a few times. The V gene is TRBV9, the J gene TRBJ2-2; D might be TRBD2 (6 bases). Looked up from germline, CDR1 is SGDLS and CDR2 is YYNGEE. The CDR3 is 15 residues long. The ends were cut back, 0 bases at V and 5 bases at J, with 11 bases in the middle. CDR3 DNA: TGTGCCAGCAGCGTAGCGGGGGTCCGAACCGGGGAGCTGTTTTTT. Translated, it gives CASSVAGVRTGELFF.

V gene TRBV6-5 combines with J gene TRBJ2-2, with D maybe TRBD1 (5 bases). The germline gives CDR1 MNHEY, CDR2 SVGAGI. Deletions cut 5 bases from V and 4 bases from J, with 11 bases between. The CDR3 sequence is 14 residues long. CDR3 residues: CASSRPGSTGELFF. In DNA form, the CDR3 reads TGTGCCAGCAGTCGACCAGGGTCCACCGGGGAGCTGTTTTTT.